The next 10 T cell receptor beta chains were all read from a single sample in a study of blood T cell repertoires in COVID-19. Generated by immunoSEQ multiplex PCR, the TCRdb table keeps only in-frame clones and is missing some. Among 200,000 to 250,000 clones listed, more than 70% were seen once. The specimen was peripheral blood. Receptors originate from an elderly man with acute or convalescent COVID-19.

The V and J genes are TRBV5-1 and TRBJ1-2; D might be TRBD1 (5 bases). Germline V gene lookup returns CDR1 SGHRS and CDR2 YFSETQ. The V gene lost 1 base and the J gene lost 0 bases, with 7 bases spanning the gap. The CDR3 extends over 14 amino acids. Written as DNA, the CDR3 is TGCGCCAGCAGCTTGCTGGACACTAACTATGGCTACACCTTC. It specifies CASSLLDTNYGYTF.

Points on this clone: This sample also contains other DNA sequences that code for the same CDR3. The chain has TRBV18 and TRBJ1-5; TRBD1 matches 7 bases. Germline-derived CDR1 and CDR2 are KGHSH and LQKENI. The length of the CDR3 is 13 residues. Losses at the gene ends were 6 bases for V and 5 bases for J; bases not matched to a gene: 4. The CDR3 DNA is TGTGCCAGCTCTCCAGGACAGGATCAGCCCCAGCATTTT. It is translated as CASSPGQDQPQHF.

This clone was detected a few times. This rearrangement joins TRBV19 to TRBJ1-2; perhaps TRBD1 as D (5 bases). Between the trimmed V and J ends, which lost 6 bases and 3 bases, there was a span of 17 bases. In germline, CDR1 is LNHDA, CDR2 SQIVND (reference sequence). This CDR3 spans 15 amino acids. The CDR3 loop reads CASRPQGQGDYGYTF. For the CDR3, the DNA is TGTGCCAGTAGGCCACAAGGGCAGGGTGACTATGGCTACACCTTC.

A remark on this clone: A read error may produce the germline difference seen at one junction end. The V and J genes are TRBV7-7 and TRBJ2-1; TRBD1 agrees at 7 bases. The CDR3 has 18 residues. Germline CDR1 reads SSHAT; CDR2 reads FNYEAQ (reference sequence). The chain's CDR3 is CASSREPSGTASYNEQFF. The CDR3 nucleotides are TGTGCTAGCAGCCGGGAACCTTCCGGGACAGCCTCATACAATGAGCAGTTCTTC.

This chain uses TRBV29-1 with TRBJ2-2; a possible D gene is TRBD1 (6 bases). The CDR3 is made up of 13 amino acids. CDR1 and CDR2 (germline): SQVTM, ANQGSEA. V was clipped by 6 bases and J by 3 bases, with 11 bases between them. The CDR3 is CSVDRGDTGELFF. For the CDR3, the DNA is TGCAGCGTGGACAGAGGGGACACCGGGGAGCTGTTTTTT.

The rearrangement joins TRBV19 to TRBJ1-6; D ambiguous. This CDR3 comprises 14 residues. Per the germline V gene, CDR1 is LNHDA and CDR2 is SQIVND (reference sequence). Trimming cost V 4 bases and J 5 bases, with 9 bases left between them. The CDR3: CASSRRTDNSPLHF. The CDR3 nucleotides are TGTGCCAGTAGTAGAAGGACTGATAATTCACCCCTCCACTTT.

The CDR3 reads CASSPGQSNEQYF. For the CDR3, the DNA is TGTGCCAGCAGTCCGGGACAGTCGAACGAGCAGTACTTC. The chain is built from TRBV28 and TRBJ2-7; TRBD1 matches at 7 bases. In germline, CDR1 is MDHEN, CDR2 SYDVKM. V dropped 5 bases and J dropped 5; count of bases not matched to a gene: 6. This CDR3 has 13 residues.

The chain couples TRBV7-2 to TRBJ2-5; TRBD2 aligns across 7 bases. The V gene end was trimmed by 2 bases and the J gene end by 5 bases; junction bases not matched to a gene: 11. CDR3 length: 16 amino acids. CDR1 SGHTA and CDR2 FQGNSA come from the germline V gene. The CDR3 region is CASSLMGTNPVETQYF. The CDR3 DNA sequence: TGTGCCAGCAGCTTAATGGGGACTAACCCAGTTGAGACCCAGTACTTC.

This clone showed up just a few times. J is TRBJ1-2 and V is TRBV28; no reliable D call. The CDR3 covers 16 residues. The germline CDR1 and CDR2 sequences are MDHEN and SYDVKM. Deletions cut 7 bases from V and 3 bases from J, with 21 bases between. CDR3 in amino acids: CASTTPAAPVDYGYTF. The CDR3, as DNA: TGTGCCAGCACGACTCCGGCAGCCCCTGTTGACTATGGCTACACCTTC.

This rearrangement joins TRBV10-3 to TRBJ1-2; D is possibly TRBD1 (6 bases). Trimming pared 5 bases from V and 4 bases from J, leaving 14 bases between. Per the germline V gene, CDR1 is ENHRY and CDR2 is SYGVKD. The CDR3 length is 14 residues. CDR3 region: CAISPGQRPYGYTF. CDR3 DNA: TGTGCCATCAGTCCAGGACAGAGACCCTATGGCTACACCTTC.